This note documents a single T cell receptor beta chain sequence. As yet, its antigen is unknown. The data were taken from a study of shared clonotypes between healthy human individuals. The CD4+ fraction was divided into a CD45RA+ naive subset and a CD45RA-negative memory subset. Using immunoSEQ multiplex PCR, the repertoire was profiled, and TCRdb retains in-frame clones only, with some absent. This sample yields about 2 million clones, of which 90% to 95% are seen a single time; 0.13% belongs to the top ten. The study's findings and limits: The study's rarefaction showed incomplete sorted-subset sequencing despite large depth. Around 5.3% of naive CD4 clonotypes were shared across a handful of donors.

The CDR3 is 17 amino acids. Germline V gene data show CDR1 as SGHTA and CDR2 as FQGNSA. J lost 4 bases, V lost 4 bases, and 10 bases had no gene match. V and J are TRBV7-2 and TRBJ2-7, with 13 bases lining up with TRBD2. Sequenced material: naive CD4+ T cells sorted from blood. As for subset: CD45RA+ positively selected. The TCR originated in a man younger than 35 in good health. CDR3 coding DNA: TGTGCCAGCAGCTGGGACCGGAGGACTAGCGGGAGATACGAGCAGTACTTC. It encodes CASSWDRRTSGRYEQYF.